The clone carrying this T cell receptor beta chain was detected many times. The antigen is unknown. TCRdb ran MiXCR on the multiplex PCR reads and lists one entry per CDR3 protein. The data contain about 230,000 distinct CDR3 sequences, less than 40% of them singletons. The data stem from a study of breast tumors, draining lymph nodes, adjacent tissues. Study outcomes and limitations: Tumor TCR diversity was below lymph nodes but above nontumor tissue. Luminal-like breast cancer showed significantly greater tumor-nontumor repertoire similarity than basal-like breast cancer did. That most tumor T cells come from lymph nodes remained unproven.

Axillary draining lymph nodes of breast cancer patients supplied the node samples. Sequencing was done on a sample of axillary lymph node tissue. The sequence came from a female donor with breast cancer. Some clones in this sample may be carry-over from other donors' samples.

CDR3: CAIRGGREQYF. In DNA, the CDR3 is TGTGCCATTCGGGGGGGGCGCGAGCAGTACTTC. The chain joins TRBV11-2 to TRBJ2-7, with 8 bases aligning to TRBD2. CDR3 length: 11 amino acids. V was pared by 10 bases and J by 6 bases, with 5 bases of the junction left unmatched. From germline, CDR1 is SGHAT and CDR2 FQNNGV.